One sample yielded the 6 T cell receptor beta chains listed below, sequenced in a study of cytomegalovirus exposure and HLA in healthy donors. The PCR ran on 60 Vbeta and 13 Jbeta primers. Generated by immunoSEQ multiplex PCR, the TCRdb table keeps only in-frame clones and is missing some. The sample lists 88,000 or so clones; approximately 67% were seen once. The sequenced sample consisted of PBMCs. All receptors derive from a male donor in good health and CMV-seropositive.

The chain joins TRBV5-4 to TRBJ2-2, with 11 bases lining up with TRBD2. Germline CDR1 is SGHNT and CDR2 is YYREEE (reference sequence). J was trimmed by 0 bases and V by 7 bases; bases with no gene match: 5. This CDR3 is 16 amino acids long. The CDR3 DNA is TGTGCCAGCCTACCTAGCGGGGGGCCGAACACCGGGGAGCTGTTTTTT. Amino acid sequence: CASLPSGGPNTGELFF. The variable domain in full, completed from reference TRBV5-4 and TRBJ2-2, reads ETGVTQSPTHLIKTRGQQVTLRCSSQSGHNTVSWYQQALGQGPQFIFQYYREEENGRGNFPPRFSGLQFPNYSSELNVNALELDDSALYLCASLPSGGPNTGELFFGEGSRLTVL.

This rearrangement joins TRBV28 to TRBJ1-1, with D possibly being TRBD1 (5 bases). Germline CDR1 MDHEN, CDR2 SYDVKM. V lost 2 bases and J lost 13, with 11 bases in between. This CDR3 has 11 residues. The CDR3 nucleotides read TGTGCCAGCAGTTTAGGGACTCTAGGTTTCTTT. Encoded protein: CASSLGTLGFF.

The V and J genes are TRBV5-1 and TRBJ2-2; tentatively, D is TRBD2 (6 bases). This CDR3 contains 15 residues. Trimming stripped 7 bases from V and 1 base from J, with 14 bases between. Germline assignment: CDR1 SGHRS and CDR2 YFSETQ. The CDR3 spells CASGGLPGNTGELFF. In DNA form, the CDR3 reads TGCGCCAGCGGAGGGCTCCCGGGGAACACCGGGGAGCTGTTTTTT.

Only a few counts were recorded for this clone. The V gene is TRBV9, the J gene TRBJ2-1; D gene unclear. Trimming shortened V by 4 bases and J by 5 bases, and 4 bases separated the two germline ends. CDR1 and CDR2 (germline): SGDLS, YYNGEE. This CDR3 is 11 amino acids long. CDR3 protein: CASSTNNEQFF. DNA for the CDR3: TGTGCCAGCAGCACTAACAATGAGCAGTTCTTC.

CDR3 region: CASWEGYEQYF. CDR3 coding DNA: TGTGCCAGCTGGGAGGGGTACGAGCAGTACTTC. The chain recombines TRBV2 with TRBJ2-7; 7 positions match TRBD2. The CDR3 extends over 11 amino acids. Germline values: CDR1 SNHLY, CDR2 FYNNEI. J gave up 4 bases and V 8 bases, and 2 bases lay outside the gene matches.

This clone was recorded a few times. The junction departs from the called germline gene at one end, perhaps through a read error. This chain uses TRBV6-6 with TRBJ1-6; 10 positions match TRBD1. The length of the CDR3 is 15 residues. Looked up from germline, CDR1 is MNHNY and CDR2 is SVGAGI (reference sequence). The CDR3 spells CASSHSGQGRSPLHF. In DNA, the CDR3 is TGTGCCAGCAGTCACTCGGGACAGGGGAGATCACCCCTCCACTTT.